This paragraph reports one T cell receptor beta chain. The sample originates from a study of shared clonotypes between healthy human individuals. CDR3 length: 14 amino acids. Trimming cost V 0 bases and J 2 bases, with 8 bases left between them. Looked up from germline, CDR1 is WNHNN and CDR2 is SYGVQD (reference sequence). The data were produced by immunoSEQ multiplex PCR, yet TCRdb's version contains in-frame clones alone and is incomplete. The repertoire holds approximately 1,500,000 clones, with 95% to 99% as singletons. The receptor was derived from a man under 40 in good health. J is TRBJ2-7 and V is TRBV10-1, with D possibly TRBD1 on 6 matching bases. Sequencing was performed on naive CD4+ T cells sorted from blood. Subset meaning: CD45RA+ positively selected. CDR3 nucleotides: TGCGCCAGCAGTGAGTCGGCAGGGGCCTACGAGCAGTACTTC. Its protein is CASSESAGAYEQYF.